This T cell receptor beta chain comes out of a study of memory B cells and T cells in multiple sclerosis. The CDR3 loop spans 14 amino acids. The trim removed 6 bases at V and 6 bases at J, leaving 7 bases unmatched. CDR1 is LNHDA and CDR2 is SQIVND in the germline V gene (reference sequence). Assay: immunoSEQ multiplex PCR; the TCRdb copy retains only in-frame clones and omits some. This sample has roughly 30,000 clones, with about 84% found just once. On this clone: Its antigen is as yet unknown. Other nucleotide sequences from this sample produce the same CDR3.

After stimulus-free culture, autoproliferating CFSE-dim and non-proliferating CFSE-high T cells were sequenced separately. Cultures began with about 4.5x10^7 CFSE-labeled PBMCs, unstimulated for roughly seven days, with replicate wells pooled. The specimen was PBMCs from blood kept in culture. The J gene is TRBJ1-5, the V gene TRBV19; TRBD1 agrees at 8 bases. The receptor was derived from a human donor with multiple sclerosis. This CDR3 is CASRAGGGSQPQHF. The DNA for the CDR3 is TGTGCCAGTAGAGCAGGGGGCGGGAGTCAGCCCCAGCATTTT.